This T cell receptor (beta chain) came from a study of identical twins. This clonotype appeared a few times. Its target is unknown. Unique molecular identifiers were present on cDNA, and template switching added a universal primer site. In TCRdb, the 5' RACE reads were re-called with MiXCR into one record per CDR3 protein. This table has approximately 670,000 distinct CDR3 sequences, 5.5% to 7.5% appearing once. Study observations and caveats: Surplus twin overlap in beta out-of-frame sequences was less pronounced. Reduced insertions were recorded for abundant cord blood beta clonotypes, with no such pattern in memory repertoires. Those out-of-frame alpha sequences shared by twins showed an excess of low generation probability.

The source is a man younger than 30 in good health. The sequenced material came from naive T cells sorted from blood.

The CDR3, as DNA: TGTGCCAGCAGGGACCGGGAGACGGTCCTGTTCTTC. This gives the protein CASRDRETVLFF. The gene calls are TRBV6-4 and TRBJ2-1; D possibly corresponds to TRBD2 (6 bases). V lost 6 bases, J lost 15 bases, and 18 bases lay in between. Germline values: CDR1 MRHNA, CDR2 SNTAGT. The length of the CDR3 is 12 residues.